This paragraph covers one T cell receptor (beta chain) sequence. Data came from immunoSEQ multiplex PCR; TCRdb stores just in-frame clones and leaves some out. The table lists hundreds of thousands of clones, about four fifths of them singletons, with 0.013% in the top ten. Germline V lookup: CDR1 LGHNA, CDR2 YNFKEQ. V dropped 2 bases and J dropped 4; count of bases not matched to a gene: 12. There are 17 residues in the CDR3. This sample is part of a study of shared T cell receptors in the human thymus. In addition, the sample was reused for a study of human thymus T cells. This second study notes: What related research reported was that thymic repertoires overlapped highly among unrelated individuals.

V usage is TRBV4-2 and J usage is TRBJ2-7; TRBD2 aligns across 9 bases. This receptor was identified in a boy younger than two with a congenital heart defect. Sequenced material: thymocytes. The CDR3 spells CASSQTVRLAGRYEQYF. The DNA for the CDR3 is TGTGCCAGCAGCCAAACGGTTCGGCTAGCGGGACGGTACGAGCAGTACTTC.